The next 27 T cell receptor beta chains were all read from a single sample in a study of cytomegalovirus exposure and HLA in healthy donors. The PCR used 60 Vbeta and 13 Jbeta primers. Profiled with immunoSEQ multiplex PCR; TCRdb holds only in-frame clones, not every one. This sample carries 40,000 to 60,000 clones, with roughly 26% going to the ten biggest clones. Sequencing input: PBMCs. The receptors here all came from a man aged 35-49 years in good health and CMV-seropositive.

CDR3 sequence reads: CASSFSPGQGNTIYF. The CDR3 nucleotides are TGTGCCAGCAGCTTCTCCCCGGGACAGGGAAACACCATATATTTT. The V call is TRBV7-6, the J call TRBJ1-3; 7 nucleotides match TRBD1. The CDR3 spans 15 residues. J gave up 4 bases and V 3 bases, and 6 bases lay outside the gene matches. Germline V gene lookup returns CDR1 SGHVS and CDR2 FNYEAQ.

The chain links TRBV19 to TRBJ1-1, with D maybe TRBD1 (5 bases). CDR3 length equals 16 residues. Per germline, CDR1 LNHDA and CDR2 SQIVND (reference sequence). Deletions cut 4 bases from V and 0 bases from J, with 15 bases between. The CDR3, as DNA: TGTGCCAGTAGTAATCGGGGGGGGGTGATGAACACTGAAGCTTTCTTT. Protein: CASSNRGGVMNTEAFF.

V gene TRBV10-3 combines with J gene TRBJ1-1, with TRBD1 matching 7 bases. V shed 1 base, J shed 3 bases, and the junction held 5 bases outside the gene matches. CDR1 is ENHRY and CDR2 is SYGVKD in the germline V gene. The CDR3 totals 15 residues. This CDR3 reads CAISEYLDRDTEAFF. CDR3 sequence (DNA): TGTGCCATCAGTGAGTACCTAGACAGGGACACTGAAGCTTTCTTT.

The rearrangement joins TRBV7-2 to TRBJ2-7, with 9 bases matching TRBD2. Per the germline V gene, CDR1 is SGHTA and CDR2 is FQGNSA. V was pared by 5 bases and J by 5 bases, with 10 bases of the junction left unmatched. The CDR3 spans 15 residues. In DNA, the CDR3 is TGTGCCAGCAGCCTACAAATCGGGACTAGCAACGAGCAGTACTTC. This sequence encodes CASSLQIGTSNEQYF.

The DNA for the CDR3 is TGTGCCAGCAGCCCCCGGGACAAGACCTACGAGCAGTACTTC. Translation: CASSPRDKTYEQYF. J is TRBJ2-5 and V is TRBV11-3, with D perhaps matching TRBD1 (6 bases). The J call may not be correct, given that the DNA end is closer to TRBJ2-7. The CDR3 runs 14 residues. CDR1 and CDR2 (germline): SGHNT, YENEEA.

The chain couples TRBV18 to TRBJ2-5; 8 bases map to TRBD1. J lost 4 bases, V lost 2 bases, and 9 bases had no gene match. CDR1 and CDR2 from the germline V gene are KGHSH and LQKENI. The CDR3 spans 16 residues. DNA of the CDR3: TGTGCCAGCTCACCAGGGTCCAGGGGGCTAGGAGAGACCCAGTACTTC. Translating it yields CASSPGSRGLGETQYF.

The CDR3 sequence: CASTPTGSYEQYF. Written as DNA, the CDR3 is TGCGCCAGCACCCCGACAGGGTCCTACGAGCAGTACTTC. This sequence joins TRBV5-1 and TRBJ2-7, with 7 bases that match TRBD1. Looked up from germline, CDR1 is SGHRS and CDR2 is YFSETQ. This CDR3 has 13 residues. Trimming removed 6 bases from V and 1 base from J; junction bases left unmatched: 4.

V usage is TRBV5-6 and J usage is TRBJ1-4; D gene ambiguous. Trimming removed 1 base at V and 0 bases at J, with 10 bases between. CDR1 is SGHDT and CDR2 is YYEEEE in the germline V gene. The CDR3 has 16 amino acids. CDR3 amino acids: CASSLFRSSTNEKLFF. DNA of the CDR3: TGTGCCAGCAGCTTGTTTCGGTCCTCAACTAATGAAAAACTGTTTTTT.

This rearrangement joins TRBV7-9 to TRBJ2-1; 8 bases match TRBD2. The J segment lost 5 bases and the V segment lost 7 bases, leaving 16 bases of the junction unmatched. The germline V gene has CDR1 SEHNR and CDR2 FQNEAQ (reference sequence). CDR3 length equals 17 residues. This chain's CDR3 is CASTRRGLLAEDNEQFF. The CDR3 nucleotides are TGTGCCAGCACCCGAAGGGGTTTACTAGCGGAGGACAATGAGCAGTTCTTC. Together with reference TRBV7-9 and TRBJ2-1, the CDR3 gives the full variable domain: DTGVSQNPRHKITKRGQNVTFRCDPISEHNRLYWYRQTLGQGPEFLTYFQNEAQLEKSRLLSDRFSAERPKGSFSTLEIQRTEQGDSAMYLCASTRRGLLAEDNEQFFGPGTRLTVL.

The rearrangement joins TRBV7-3 to TRBJ2-5; 7 nucleotides line up with TRBD2. CDR3 size: 16 residues. J gave up 3 bases and V 5 bases, and 12 bases lay outside the gene matches. Germline V lookup: CDR1 SGHTA, CDR2 FQGTGA. The CDR3 loop reads CASSPGLSKREETQYF. As DNA, the CDR3 is TGTGCCAGCAGCCCGGGACTATCAAAGAGGGAAGAGACCCAGTACTTC.

The gene calls are TRBV28 and TRBJ2-1, with 8 nucleotides matching TRBD2. The CDR3 contains 14 residues. CDR1 and CDR2 from the germline V gene are MDHEN and SYDVKM. The junction had 9 bases not matched to a gene; V was cut back by 4 bases and J by 10 bases. The CDR3 DNA sequence: TGTGCCAGCAGTTCGGCTAGCGGGCGCGGGGAGCAGTTCTTC. The encoded protein is CASSSASGRGEQFF.

This chain joins TRBV7-2 and TRBJ1-1; D gene uncertain. The CDR3 contains 15 residues. Trimming removed 2 bases at V and 0 bases at J, with 10 bases between. Germline V CDR1 and CDR2: SGHTA, FQGNSA. The CDR3 coding sequence is TGTGCCAGCAGCTTATCCCCTGAGGTGAACACTGAAGCTTTCTTT. Its protein product is CASSLSPEVNTEAFF. Looking up the rest from reference TRBV7-2 and TRBJ1-1 gives the full variable domain: GAGVSQSPSNKVTEKGKDVELRCDPISGHTALYWYRQSLGQGLEFLIYFQGNSAPDKSGLPSDRFSAERTGGSVSTLTIQRTQQEDSAVYLCASSLSPEVNTEAFFGQGTRLTVV.

The rearrangement uses TRBV28 and TRBJ1-2, with TRBD1 identical over 10 bases. The CDR3 consists of 14 residues. In germline, CDR1 is MDHEN, CDR2 SYDVKM. The junction had 6 bases not matched to a gene; V was cut back by 4 bases and J by 7 bases. The CDR3 loop reads CASSSGQGTSGYTF. DNA of the CDR3: TGTGCCAGCAGTTCGGGACAGGGGACGAGTGGCTACACCTTC.

The V call is TRBV29-1, the J call TRBJ1-4, with 7 bases fitting TRBD1. Trimming removed 4 bases from V and 4 bases from J; junction bases left unmatched: 6. The CDR3 has 14 amino acids. Looked up from germline, CDR1 is SQVTM and CDR2 is ANQGSEA. For the CDR3, the DNA is TGCAGCGTTGGACAGGGTACGGTTAATGAAAAACTGTTTTTT. Its protein product is CSVGQGTVNEKLFF.

The chain carries TRBV11-2 and TRBJ1-2, with TRBD1 identical over 8 bases. In germline, CDR1 is SGHAT, CDR2 FQNNGV. Trimming cost V 5 bases and J 2 bases; bases outside gene matches: 16. This CDR3 is 18 amino acids long. The CDR3 sequence is CASSPYEIRGRTNYGYTF. Here the CDR3 DNA reads TGTGCCAGCAGCCCCTATGAAATCAGGGGGCGAACCAACTATGGCTACACCTTC.

The CDR3 DNA is TGTGCCAGCAGCCCGCAGGGTAGTGGCGACGAGCAGTACTTC. It is translated as CASSPQGSGDEQYF. The rearrangement uses TRBV9 and TRBJ2-7; possible D gene TRBD1, 5 bases. Germline assignment: CDR1 SGDLS and CDR2 YYNGEE. The CDR3 has 14 amino acids. V shed 4 bases and J shed 5 bases, with 16 bases lying between them.

J is TRBJ2-3 and V is TRBV10-3, with a weak D call TRBD1 (6 bases). This CDR3 spans 14 amino acids. Trimming shortened V by 6 bases and J by 0 bases, and 10 bases separated the two germline ends. The V gene's germline CDR1 is ENHRY and CDR2 SYGVKD. The CDR3 is CAIRPGHSTDTQYF. Here the CDR3 DNA reads TGTGCCATCAGGCCGGGACATAGCACAGATACGCAGTATTTT.

V is TRBV6-1 and J is TRBJ2-5; D is undetermined. With the DNA end fitting TRBJ2-7 better, the J assignment may be wrong. Germline CDR1 is MNHNS and CDR2 is SASEGT. CDR3 length: 14 residues. The CDR3 loop is CASSGSVMSYEQYF. As DNA, the CDR3 is TGTGCCAGCAGTGGGAGTGTGATGAGCTACGAGCAGTACTTC.

V usage is TRBV6-5 and J usage is TRBJ2-3, with 8 bases identical to TRBD2. The CDR3 spans 15 residues. V dropped 6 bases and J dropped 1; count of bases not matched to a gene: 6. The germline CDR1 and CDR2 sequences are MNHEY and SVGAGI. DNA of the CDR3: TGTGCCAGCAGGGCCGGACTAGCTGGCACAGATACGCAGTATTTT. Protein: CASRAGLAGTDTQYF.

V gene TRBV14 combines with J gene TRBJ1-5, with D possibly matching TRBD1 (6 bases). With 4 bases removed from V and 2 bases from J, the gap between germline ends came to 12 bases. The CDR3 runs to 15 residues. CDR1 is SGHDN, CDR2 FVKESK, per germline. This chain's CDR3 is CASSLYRACNQPQHF. The CDR3 bases are TGTGCCAGCAGCCTATACAGGGCTTGCAATCAGCCCCAGCATTTT.

The V call is TRBV6-1, the J call TRBJ1-2; D gene uncertain. Germline lookup yields CDR1 MNHNS and CDR2 SASEGT. Trimming left V 7 bases short and J 0 bases short, with 12 bases between. The length of the CDR3 is 14 residues. The CDR3 protein is CASNSPETNYGYTF. As DNA, the CDR3 is TGTGCCAGCAATTCCCCAGAAACTAACTATGGCTACACCTTC.

The chain recombines TRBV11-3 with TRBJ2-3, with D possibly matching TRBD2 (6 bases). Looked up from germline, CDR1 is SGHNT and CDR2 is YENEEA. The ends were cut back, 4 bases at V and 5 bases at J, with 16 bases in the middle. The CDR3 contains 15 residues. The CDR3 reads CASSYYSSDLDTQYF. Here the CDR3 DNA reads TGTGCCAGCAGCTATTACTCTAGCGATCTAGATACGCAGTATTTT.

The chain has TRBV30 and TRBJ1-5, with 7 bases lining up with TRBD1. CDR1 is GTSNPN, CDR2 SVGIG, per germline (reference sequence). The CDR3 is 15 amino acids. V lost 0 bases, J lost 5 bases, and 7 bases stayed unmatched. The CDR3 DNA sequence: TGTGCCTGGAGTGTATTAGGAGGGGGCCATCAGCCCCAGCATTTT. It yields the protein CAWSVLGGGHQPQHF. Using reference TRBV30 and TRBJ1-5 for the parts outside the CDR3, the full variable domain is SQTIHQWPATLVQPVGSPLSLECTVEGTSNPNLYWYRQAAGRGLQLLFYSVGIGQISSEVPQNLSASRPQDRQFILSSKKLLLSDSGFYLCAWSVLGGGHQPQHFGDGTRLSIL.

The chain is built from TRBV5-1 and TRBJ2-7, with D possibly being TRBD1 (6 bases). Germline V lookup: CDR1 SGHRS, CDR2 YFSETQ. Trimming removed 0 bases at V and 5 bases at J, with 6 bases between. CDR3 length equals 12 residues. The CDR3 sequence: CASSLEGDEQYF. The CDR3 region has the DNA TGCGCCAGCAGCTTGGAGGGGGACGAGCAGTACTTC.

The gene calls are TRBV30 and TRBJ1-1, with D tentatively TRBD1 (5 bases). CDR3 length: 14 residues. V lost 5 bases, J lost 9 bases, and 22 bases lay in between. The germline V gene encodes CDR1 GTSNPN and CDR2 SVGIG (reference sequence). The CDR3 nucleotides read TGTGCCTGGGGGCGGGGGACTTCAAGGGTTAAAGCTTTCTTT. This encodes CAWGRGTSRVKAFF.

The chain employs TRBV4-2 and TRBJ2-5, with TRBD2 as a possible D gene (6 bases). The V and J ends lost 6 bases and 5 bases respectively, with 16 bases between them. This CDR3 is built from 14 residues. The V gene's germline CDR1 is LGHNA and CDR2 YNFKEQ. This CDR3 reads CASSPGLAGETQYF. The CDR3 DNA reads as TGTGCCAGCAGTCCGGGACTTGCTGGGGAGACCCAGTACTTC.

This chain uses TRBV4-3 with TRBJ2-2, with 9 nucleotides matching TRBD2. In germline, CDR1 is LGHNA, CDR2 YSLEER. V dropped 0 bases and J dropped 4; count of bases not matched to a gene: 6. CDR3 size: 17 residues. CDR3 DNA: TGCGCCAGCAGCCAAGAGTCTAGCGGGGCCTTCACCGGGGAGCTGTTTTTT. Amino acid sequence: CASSQESSGAFTGELFF.